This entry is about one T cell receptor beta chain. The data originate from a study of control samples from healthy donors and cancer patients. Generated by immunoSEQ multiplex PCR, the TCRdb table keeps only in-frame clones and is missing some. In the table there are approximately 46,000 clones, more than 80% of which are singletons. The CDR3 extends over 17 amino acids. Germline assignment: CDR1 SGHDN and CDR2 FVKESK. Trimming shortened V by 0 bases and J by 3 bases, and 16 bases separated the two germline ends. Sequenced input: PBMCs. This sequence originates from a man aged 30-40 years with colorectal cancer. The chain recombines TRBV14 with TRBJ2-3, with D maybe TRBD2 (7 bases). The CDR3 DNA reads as TGTGCCAGCAGCCAAGAAGGAGGGGGGGTGAGAACAGATACGCAGTATTTT. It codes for CASSQEGGGVRTDTQYF.